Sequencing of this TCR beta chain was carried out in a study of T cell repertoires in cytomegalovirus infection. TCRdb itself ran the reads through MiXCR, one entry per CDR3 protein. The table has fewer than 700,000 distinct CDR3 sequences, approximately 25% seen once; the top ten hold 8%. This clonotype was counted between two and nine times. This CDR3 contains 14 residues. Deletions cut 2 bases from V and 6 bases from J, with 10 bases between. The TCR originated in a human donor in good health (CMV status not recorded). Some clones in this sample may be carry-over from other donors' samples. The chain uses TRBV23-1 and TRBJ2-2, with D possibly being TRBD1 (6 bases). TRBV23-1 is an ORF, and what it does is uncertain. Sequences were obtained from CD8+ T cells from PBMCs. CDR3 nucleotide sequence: TGCGCCAGCAGTCAAGCGGACAGTCCCGGGGAGCTGTTTTTT. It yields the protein CASSQADSPGELFF.